This T cell receptor beta chain originates from a study of blood T cell repertoires in COVID-19. At the level of the study: Acute and convalescent COVID-19 samples came from the United States, Italy and Spain. The analysed material was cDNA or gDNA that came from T cells, B-cell-depleted T cells, or PBMCs.

In the source study's methods: Estimation of nucleated cell counts was performed using reference gene primer amplification. Here immunoSEQ multiplex PCR was the method, and the copy in TCRdb shows in-frame clones only, minus some. That table gives V, J and clone size, and the DNA gave D and trimming. Of 75,000 to 100,000 clones in the sample, 82% were seen once. Germline CDR1 reads SGDLS; CDR2 reads YYNGEE. This CDR3 comprises 15 residues. With 2 bases removed from V and 0 bases from J, the gap between germline ends came to 11 bases. This receptor was identified in a man aged 45-65 years with active or convalescent COVID-19. The sequencing sample was made of peripheral blood. The V gene is TRBV9, the J gene TRBJ1-2; D is possibly TRBD1 (5 bases). In nucleotides, the CDR3 is TGTGCCAGCAGCGTCGGGACTGTTGCTAACTATGGCTACACCTTC. Protein sequence: CASSVGTVANYGYTF.